The 22 T cell receptor beta chains below come from one sample, sequenced in a study of T-cell reconstitution after alpha-beta-depleted transplantation in children. Unique molecular identifiers were incorporated during preparation of the TCRbeta library. From the PCR reads, TCRdb called clonotypes with MiXCR, one entry per CDR3 protein. The table includes 350,000 to 400,000 distinct CDR3 sequences, about 20% detected once. The source was PBMCs from the stem cell graft donor, collected from the stem cell graft. These TCRs come from a human donor who donated a stem cell graft to a child with acute myeloid leukemia.

The chain carries TRBV12-3 or TRBV12-4 and TRBJ2-1, with TRBD1 identical over 8 bases. This CDR3 spans 15 amino acids. The junction had 6 bases not matched to a gene; V was cut back by 7 bases and J by 1 base. CDR3 sequence: CASKKGQGSYNEQFF. Written as DNA, the CDR3 is TGTGCCAGCAAGAAAGGACAGGGTTCCTACAATGAGCAGTTCTTC.

This clonotype was seen a handful of times. The genes are TRBV20-1 and TRBJ2-1; 10 nucleotides line up with TRBD1. With 5 bases clipped from V and 4 bases from J, the junction kept 5 bases outside the gene matches. This CDR3 spans 14 amino acids. Germline-derived CDR1 and CDR2 are DFQATT and SNEGSKA (reference sequence). The CDR3 loop reads CSASAGQGYNEQFF. The CDR3 region has the DNA TGCAGTGCTTCCGCGGGACAGGGGTACAATGAGCAGTTCTTC.

The rearrangement links TRBV2 to TRBJ2-7; D might be TRBD1 or TRBD2, each matching 5 bases. Trimming took off 4 bases at V and 4 bases at J, with 14 bases between the two ends. The CDR3 has 14 residues. Germline V CDR1 and CDR2: SNHLY, FYNNEI. The CDR3 protein is CASSGVGTPYEQYF. As DNA, the CDR3 is TGTGCCAGCAGTGGCGTGGGGACCCCATACGAGCAGTACTTC.

A few counts support this clonotype. J is TRBJ1-6 and V is TRBV10-2, with D hard to call. The V end was cut by 4 bases, the J end by 7 bases, with 11 bases between. This CDR3 comprises 14 residues. Germline V gives CDR1 WSHSY, CDR2 SAAADI. In DNA form, the CDR3 reads TGCGCCAGCAGTGGAGGGCCATTGAATTCACCCCTCCACTTT. This sequence encodes CASSGGPLNSPLHF.

Many counts were recorded for this clonotype. The genes are TRBV29-1 and TRBJ2-5, with D perhaps TRBD2 (6 bases). The germline gives CDR1 SQVTM, CDR2 ANQGSEA. CDR3 size: 13 residues. With 3 bases removed from V and 2 bases from J, the gap between germline ends came to 10 bases. This chain's CDR3 is CSVDPGRQETQYF. The DNA for the CDR3 is TGCAGCGTTGACCCCGGGAGACAAGAGACCCAGTACTTC.

In nucleotides, the CDR3 is TGTGCCAGCAGTTTAGTCGTCAATGAGCAGTTCTTC. Residues: CASSLVVNEQFF. The chain has TRBV12-3 or TRBV12-4 and TRBJ2-1; D uncertain. This CDR3 region has 12 residues. With 1 base removed from V and 6 bases from J, the gap between germline ends came to 4 bases.

The rearrangement uses TRBV5-1 and TRBJ2-7; 8 bases are shared with TRBD1. Germline lookup yields CDR1 SGHRS and CDR2 YFSETQ. This CDR3 has 13 amino acids. Trimming at V came to 4 bases and at J to 5 bases, leaving 5 bases not matched to a gene. CDR3 DNA sequence: TGCGCCAGCAGCCCGGACAGGGAGGACGAGCAGTACTTC. It specifies CASSPDREDEQYF.

This clonotype was counted at least ten times. The chain employs TRBV4-1 and TRBJ2-1; 8 nucleotides match TRBD2. Germline CDR1 and CDR2: MGHRA and YSYEKL. V lost 0 bases, J lost 4 bases, and 5 bases stayed unmatched. This CDR3 contains 16 residues. The CDR3 DNA follows: TGCGCCAGCAGCCAAGATGGGTCGGGAGGGTACAATGAGCAGTTCTTC. Translation gives CASSQDGSGGYNEQFF.

This clonotype has ten or more counts. The rearrangement joins TRBV9 to TRBJ2-1; D remains ambiguous. Deletions cut 0 bases from V and 8 bases from J, with 9 bases between. This CDR3 has 13 amino acids. Germline V gene sequence: CDR1 SGDLS, CDR2 YYNGEE. The CDR3 coding sequence is TGTGCCAGCAGCGTAGGAAAAGGATATGAGCAGTTCTTC. It codes for CASSVGKGYEQFF.

The rearrangement joins TRBV15 to TRBJ2-7, with D perhaps matching TRBD2 (7 bases). CDR1 and CDR2 (germline): LNHNV, YYDKDF (reference sequence). This CDR3 has 17 amino acids. V lost 4 bases, J lost 4 bases, and 23 bases lay in between. The CDR3 reads CATSNSLPGAGTYEQYF. The CDR3 DNA follows: TGTGCCACCAGCAACAGCCTCCCGGGAGCGGGGACATACGAGCAGTACTTC.

V usage is TRBV24-1 and J usage is TRBJ1-4, with 9 bases lining up with TRBD1. The CDR3 sequence is 15 residues long. The V segment lost 9 bases and the J segment 0 bases; nucleotides outside the gene matches: 4. CDR1 KGHDR and CDR2 SFDVKD come from the germline V gene. The CDR3 sequence is CATRTGDATNEKLFF. The CDR3 DNA reads TGTGCCACCCGGACAGGGGATGCAACTAATGAAAAACTGTTTTTT.

V is TRBV20-1 and J is TRBJ2-7, with 9 positions matching TRBD2. Germline V gene data show CDR1 as DFQATT and CDR2 as SNEGSKA (reference sequence). The CDR3 runs 14 residues. V was clipped by 5 bases and J by 1 base; unmatched bases: 6. CDR3 amino acids: CSAPLSGSSYEQYF. CDR3 in DNA: TGCAGTGCTCCCCTTAGCGGGAGTTCCTACGAGCAGTACTTC.

The rearrangement joins TRBV24-1 to TRBJ2-2; 7 bases fit TRBD2. The trim removed 6 bases at V and 4 bases at J, leaving 4 bases unmatched. Germline values: CDR1 KGHDR, CDR2 SFDVKD. This CDR3 has 14 residues. The CDR3: CATSRGSSTGELFF. The DNA of the CDR3 is TGTGCCACCAGTCGCGGGAGTAGCACCGGGGAGCTGTTTTTT.

The V and J genes are TRBV5-1 and TRBJ2-3; no definite D call. From germline, CDR1 is SGHRS and CDR2 YFSETQ. V was pared by 0 bases and J by 4 bases, with 9 bases between. This CDR3 contains 14 residues. The CDR3 coding sequence is TGCGCCAGCAGCTTGGAGCAGTCTGCAGATACGCAGTATTTT. Translated: CASSLEQSADTQYF.

This clonotype was detected ten times or more. The chain uses TRBV6-1 and TRBJ2-7; TRBD2 is a possible D gene (6 bases). Looked up from germline, CDR1 is MNHNS and CDR2 is SASEGT. Trimming stripped 5 bases from V and 6 bases from J, with 17 bases between. This CDR3 is built from 14 residues. The DNA of the CDR3 is TGTGCCAGCAGTCCACGGGGAGGACTACGCGAGCAGTACTTC. Protein: CASSPRGGLREQYF.

This clonotype was detected only a few times. The rearrangement uses TRBV20-1 and TRBJ2-1; 11 positions agree with TRBD2. The CDR3 is made up of 16 amino acids. Germline loops: CDR1 DFQATT, CDR2 SNEGSKA (reference sequence). The J segment lost 0 bases and the V segment lost 5 bases, leaving 6 bases of the junction unmatched. CDR3 protein: CSAPTSGVSSYNEQFF. The CDR3, as DNA: TGCAGTGCTCCGACTAGCGGGGTTAGCTCCTACAATGAGCAGTTCTTC.

In DNA form, the CDR3 reads TGTGCCGCCCTGGATGGGAACTCTGGGGCCAACGTCCTGACTTTC. Its protein product is CAALDGNSGANVLTF. The V gene is TRBV10-3, the J gene TRBJ2-6, with D unresolved. The CDR3 is made up of 15 amino acids. Germline V gene sequence: CDR1 ENHRY, CDR2 SYGVKD. The V gene lost 11 bases and the J gene lost 0 bases, with 14 bases spanning the gap.

The chain combines TRBV4-3 with TRBJ2-7; TRBD2 might be the D (5 bases). Germline loops: CDR1 LGHNA, CDR2 YSLEER. Deletions cut 0 bases from V and 8 bases from J, with 17 bases between. The CDR3 runs 15 residues. In DNA form, the CDR3 reads TGCGCCAGCAGCCAAGAGTTCGGGAAGGGCCCCCAGCAGTACTTC. It specifies CASSQEFGKGPQQYF.

V gene TRBV12-3 or TRBV12-4 combines with J gene TRBJ2-7, with a possible D match to TRBD2 (6 bases). This CDR3 spans 14 amino acids. Trimming removed 5 bases from V and 5 bases from J, with 16 bases in between. This chain's CDR3 is CASSAGLPSNEQYF. DNA of the CDR3: TGTGCCAGCAGTGCCGGACTACCTTCCAACGAGCAGTACTTC.

The rearrangement joins TRBV4-1 to TRBJ2-3, with no clear D. CDR1 and CDR2 from the germline V gene are MGHRA and YSYEKL. This CDR3 is 14 amino acids long. V was clipped by 5 bases and J by 1 base, with 10 bases between them. DNA of the CDR3: TGCGCCAGCAGCGCCCCCCCGGGCACAGATACGCAGTATTTT. It is translated as CASSAPPGTDTQYF.

This clonotype has just a few counts. The chain carries TRBV5-1 and TRBJ2-3, with 8 bases identical to TRBD2. This CDR3 has 16 amino acids. Germline values: CDR1 SGHRS, CDR2 YFSETQ. J gave up 2 bases and V 1 base, and 6 bases lay outside the gene matches. CDR3 DNA: TGCGCCAGCAGCTTGTCTAGCGGGCTGACCACAGATACGCAGTATTTT. Translating it yields CASSLSSGLTTDTQYF.

This chain connects TRBV5-1 to TRBJ2-3, with 8 bases that match TRBD2. The CDR3 contains 14 residues. Germline CDR1 reads SGHRS; CDR2 reads YFSETQ. With 6 bases clipped from V and 5 bases from J, the junction kept 8 bases outside the gene matches. The CDR3 bases are TGCGCCAGCACTGACGGGAGGGCCAGAGATACGCAGTATTTT. Residues: CASTDGRARDTQYF. The variable domain in full, with the rest retrieved from reference TRBV5-1 and TRBJ2-3, is KAGVTQTPRYLIKTRGQQVTLSCSPISGHRSVSWYQQTPGQGLQFLFEYFSETQRNKGNFPGRFSGRQFSNSRSEMNVSTLELGDSALYLCASTDGRARDTQYFGPGTRLTVL.